One T cell receptor (beta chain) is described in this entry. The data were taken from a study of shared clonotypes between healthy human individuals. Positively selected for CCR7, the CD45RO-negative cells used as naive CD8 cells excluded terminally differentiated effector memory CD45RA+ cells. V lost 3 bases, J lost 0 bases, and 1 base stayed unmatched. The CDR3 runs to 16 residues. Germline assignment: CDR1 SGHRS and CDR2 YFSETQ. The assay was run at deep level. The method was immunoSEQ multiplex PCR; TCRdb's version includes in-frame clones alone and lacks a portion of them. The repertoire holds about 1.9 million clones, over 85% seen once, with about 1.7% in the top ten.

The rearrangement links TRBV5-1 to TRBJ2-1; 12 bases are shared with TRBD2. Sequencing was performed on naive CD8+ T cells from PBMCs. The receptor was isolated from a man between 18 and 35 years old in good health. Some clones in this sample may be carry-over from other donors' samples. The CDR3 DNA reads as TGCGCCAGCAGCTCGACTAGCGGGAGCTCCTACAATGAGCAGTTCTTC. Translated: CASSSTSGSSYNEQFF.